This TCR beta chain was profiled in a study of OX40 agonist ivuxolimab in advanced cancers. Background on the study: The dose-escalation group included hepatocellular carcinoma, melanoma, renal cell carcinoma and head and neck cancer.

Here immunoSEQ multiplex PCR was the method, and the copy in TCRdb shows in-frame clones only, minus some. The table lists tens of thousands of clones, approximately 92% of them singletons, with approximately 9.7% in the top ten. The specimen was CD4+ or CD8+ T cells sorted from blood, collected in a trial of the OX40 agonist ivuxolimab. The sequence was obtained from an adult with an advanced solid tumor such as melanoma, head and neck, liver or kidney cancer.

The CDR3 sequence: CASSVGTAQETQYF. CDR3 sequence (DNA): TGTGCCAGCAGCGTAGGGACTGCGCAAGAGACCCAGTACTTC. The J gene is TRBJ2-5, the V gene TRBV9; D is possibly TRBD2 (5 bases). The ends were cut back, 0 bases at V and 2 bases at J, with 8 bases in the middle. Germline CDR1 SGDLS, CDR2 YYNGEE. The CDR3 length is 14 residues.